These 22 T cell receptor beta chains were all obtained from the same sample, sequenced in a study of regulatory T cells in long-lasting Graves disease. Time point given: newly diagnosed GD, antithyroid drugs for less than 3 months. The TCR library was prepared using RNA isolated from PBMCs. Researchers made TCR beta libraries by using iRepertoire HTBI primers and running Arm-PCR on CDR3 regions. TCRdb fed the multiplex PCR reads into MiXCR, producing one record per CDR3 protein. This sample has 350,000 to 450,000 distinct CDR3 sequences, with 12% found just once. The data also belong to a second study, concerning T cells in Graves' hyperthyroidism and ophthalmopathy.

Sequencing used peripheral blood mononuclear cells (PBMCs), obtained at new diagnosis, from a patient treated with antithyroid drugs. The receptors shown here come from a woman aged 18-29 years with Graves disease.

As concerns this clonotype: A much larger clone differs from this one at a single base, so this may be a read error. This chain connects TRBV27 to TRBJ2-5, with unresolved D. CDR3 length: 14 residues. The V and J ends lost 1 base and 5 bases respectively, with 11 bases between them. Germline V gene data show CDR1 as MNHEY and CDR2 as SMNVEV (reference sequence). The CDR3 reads CASSLFSGPETQYF. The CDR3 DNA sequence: TGTGCCAGCAGTTTATTTTCTGGGCCGGAGACCCAGTACTTC.

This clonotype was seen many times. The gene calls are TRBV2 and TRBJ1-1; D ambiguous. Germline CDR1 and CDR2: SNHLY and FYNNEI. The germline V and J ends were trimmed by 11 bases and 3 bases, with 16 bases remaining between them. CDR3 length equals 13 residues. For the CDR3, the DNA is TGTGCCTCCCGGCCGTTGGGGTACACTGAAGCTTTCTTT. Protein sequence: CASRPLGYTEAFF.

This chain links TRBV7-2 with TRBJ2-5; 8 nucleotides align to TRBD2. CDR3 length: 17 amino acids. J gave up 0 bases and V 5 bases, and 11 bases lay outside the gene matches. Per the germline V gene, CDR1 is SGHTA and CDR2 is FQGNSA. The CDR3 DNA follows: TGTGCCAGCAGCCGAGAGGTGGCTAGCGGGTACCAAGAGACCCAGTACTTC. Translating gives CASSREVASGYQETQYF.

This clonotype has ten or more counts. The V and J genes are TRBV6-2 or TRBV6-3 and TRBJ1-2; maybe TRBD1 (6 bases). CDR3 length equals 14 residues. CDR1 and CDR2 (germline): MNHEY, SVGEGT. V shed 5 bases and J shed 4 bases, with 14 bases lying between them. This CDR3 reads CASSQPQGSYGYTF. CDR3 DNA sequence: TGTGCCAGCAGTCAACCACAGGGAAGCTATGGCTACACCTTC.

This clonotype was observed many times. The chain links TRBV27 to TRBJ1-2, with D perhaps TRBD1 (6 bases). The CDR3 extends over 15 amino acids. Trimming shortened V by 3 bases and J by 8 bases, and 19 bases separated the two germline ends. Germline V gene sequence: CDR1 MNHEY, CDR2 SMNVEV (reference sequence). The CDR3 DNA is TGTGCCAGCAGTTTCCTCTCCGGGAGGGGGGAAGGCTACACCTTC. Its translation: CASSFLSGRGEGYTF.

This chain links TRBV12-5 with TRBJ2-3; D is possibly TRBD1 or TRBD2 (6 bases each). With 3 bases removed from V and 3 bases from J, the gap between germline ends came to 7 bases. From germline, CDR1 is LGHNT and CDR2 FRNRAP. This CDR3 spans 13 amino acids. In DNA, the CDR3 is TGTGCTAGTGGTTTAGGGGGGACAGATACGCAGTATTTT. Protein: CASGLGGTDTQYF.

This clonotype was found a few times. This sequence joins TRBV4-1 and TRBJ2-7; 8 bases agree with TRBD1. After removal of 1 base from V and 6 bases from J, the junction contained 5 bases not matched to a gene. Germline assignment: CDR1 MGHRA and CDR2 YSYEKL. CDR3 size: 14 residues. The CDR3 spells CASSQVGQGSEQYF. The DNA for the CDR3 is TGCGCCAGCAGCCAAGTTGGACAGGGTAGCGAGCAGTACTTC.

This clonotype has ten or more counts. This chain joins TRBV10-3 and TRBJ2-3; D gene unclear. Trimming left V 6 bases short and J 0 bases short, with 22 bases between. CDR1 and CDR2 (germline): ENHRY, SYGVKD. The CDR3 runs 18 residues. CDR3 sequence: CAIRGYSPFRPSTDTQYF. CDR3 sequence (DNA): TGTGCCATCAGAGGGTATTCTCCTTTCCGCCCTAGCACAGATACGCAGTATTTT.

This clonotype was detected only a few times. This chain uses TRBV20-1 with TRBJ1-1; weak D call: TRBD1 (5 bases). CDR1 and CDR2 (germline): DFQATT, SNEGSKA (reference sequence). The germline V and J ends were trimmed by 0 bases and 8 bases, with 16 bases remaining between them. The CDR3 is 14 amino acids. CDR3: CSARDELRGVEAFF. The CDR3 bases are TGCAGTGCTAGAGATGAATTAAGGGGAGTGGAAGCTTTCTTT.

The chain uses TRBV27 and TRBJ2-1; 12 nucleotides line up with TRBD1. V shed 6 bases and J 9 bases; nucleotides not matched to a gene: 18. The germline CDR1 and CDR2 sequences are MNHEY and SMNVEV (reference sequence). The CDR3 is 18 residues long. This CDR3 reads CASSYHRDRGLGWGEQFF. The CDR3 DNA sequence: TGTGCCAGCAGCTATCACCGGGACAGGGGGCTAGGTTGGGGTGAGCAGTTCTTC.

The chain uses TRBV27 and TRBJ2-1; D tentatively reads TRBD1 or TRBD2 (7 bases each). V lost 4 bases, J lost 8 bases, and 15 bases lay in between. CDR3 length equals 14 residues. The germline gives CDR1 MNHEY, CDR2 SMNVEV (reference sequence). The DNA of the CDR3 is TGTGCCAGCAGTTCAGGGGGGGCCACGGATGAGCAGTTCTTC. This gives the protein CASSSGGATDEQFF.

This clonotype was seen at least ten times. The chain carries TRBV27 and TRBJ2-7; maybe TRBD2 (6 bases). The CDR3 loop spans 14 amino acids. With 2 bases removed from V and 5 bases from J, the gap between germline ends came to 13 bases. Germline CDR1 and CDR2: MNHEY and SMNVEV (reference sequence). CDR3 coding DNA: TGTGCCAGCAGTTTAGGAGGGAGTAGAAACGAGCAGTACTTC. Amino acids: CASSLGGSRNEQYF.

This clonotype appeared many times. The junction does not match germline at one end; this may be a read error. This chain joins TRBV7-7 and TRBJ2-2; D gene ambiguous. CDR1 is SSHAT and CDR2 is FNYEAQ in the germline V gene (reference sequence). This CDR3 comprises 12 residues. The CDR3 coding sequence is TGCGCCAGCAGCTTGGTTGGCGGGGAGCTGTTTTTT. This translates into CASSLVGGELFF.

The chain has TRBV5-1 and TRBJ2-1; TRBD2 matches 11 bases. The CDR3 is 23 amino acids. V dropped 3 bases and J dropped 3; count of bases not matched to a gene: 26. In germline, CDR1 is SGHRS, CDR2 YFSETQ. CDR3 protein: CASSSLGSRASGRLGEHYNEQFF. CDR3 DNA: TGCGCCAGCAGCTCCCTTGGTTCTCGGGCTAGCGGGAGGTTGGGAGAGCACTACAATGAGCAGTTCTTC.

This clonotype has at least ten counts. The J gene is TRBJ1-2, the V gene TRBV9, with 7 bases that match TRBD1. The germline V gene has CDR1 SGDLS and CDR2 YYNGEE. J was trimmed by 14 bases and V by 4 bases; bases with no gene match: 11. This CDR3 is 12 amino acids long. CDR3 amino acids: CASSSRDRKLTF. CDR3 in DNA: TGTGCCAGCAGCTCGAGGGACAGAAAGTTAACCTTC. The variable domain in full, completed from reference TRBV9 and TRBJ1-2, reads DSGVTQTPKHLITATGQRVTLRCSPRSGDLSVYWYQQSLDQGLQFLIQYYNGEERAKGNILERFSAQQFPDLHSELNLSSLELGDSALYFCASSSRDRKLTFGSGTRLTVV.

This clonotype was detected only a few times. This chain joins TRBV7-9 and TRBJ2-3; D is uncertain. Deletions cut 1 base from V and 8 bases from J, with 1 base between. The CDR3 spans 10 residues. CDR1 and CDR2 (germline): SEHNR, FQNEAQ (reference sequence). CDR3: CASSLVTQYF. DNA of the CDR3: TGTGCCAGCAGCTTAGTTACGCAGTATTTT.

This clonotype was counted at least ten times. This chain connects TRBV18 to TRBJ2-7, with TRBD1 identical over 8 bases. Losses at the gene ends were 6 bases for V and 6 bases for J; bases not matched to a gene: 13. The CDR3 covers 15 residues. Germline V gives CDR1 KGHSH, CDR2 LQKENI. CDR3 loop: CASSPRGSDRGEQYV. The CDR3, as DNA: TGTGCCAGCTCGCCCAGGGGGTCCGACAGGGGCGAGCAGTACGTC.

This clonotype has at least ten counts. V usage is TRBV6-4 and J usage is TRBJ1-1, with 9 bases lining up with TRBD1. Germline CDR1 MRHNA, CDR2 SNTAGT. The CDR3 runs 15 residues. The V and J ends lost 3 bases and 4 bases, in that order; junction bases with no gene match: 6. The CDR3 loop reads CASSEGQGLATEAFF. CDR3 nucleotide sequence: TGTGCCAGCAGTGAAGGACAGGGGTTGGCCACTGAAGCTTTCTTT.

The CDR3 DNA reads TGTGCCAGCAGTTACTCGGGGACTCTACAAGAGACCCAGTACTTC. Protein sequence: CASSYSGTLQETQYF. The V gene is TRBV6-5, the J gene TRBJ2-5, with D tentatively TRBD2 (6 bases). The CDR3 covers 15 residues. The V gene's germline CDR1 is MNHEY and CDR2 SVGAGI. The V and J ends lost 0 bases and 2 bases respectively, with 10 bases between them.

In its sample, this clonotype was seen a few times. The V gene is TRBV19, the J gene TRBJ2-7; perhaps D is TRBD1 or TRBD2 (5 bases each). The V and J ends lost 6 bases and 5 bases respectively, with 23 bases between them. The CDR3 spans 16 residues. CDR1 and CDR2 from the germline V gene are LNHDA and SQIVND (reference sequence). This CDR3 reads CASSWGSARRIDEQYF. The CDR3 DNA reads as TGTGCCAGTAGCTGGGGGAGCGCCCGAAGGATTGACGAGCAGTACTTC.

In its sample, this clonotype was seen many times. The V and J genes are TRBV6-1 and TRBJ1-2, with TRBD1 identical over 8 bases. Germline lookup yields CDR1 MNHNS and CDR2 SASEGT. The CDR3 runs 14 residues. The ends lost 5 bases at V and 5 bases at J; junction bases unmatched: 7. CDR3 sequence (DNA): TGTGCCAGCAGTCCTCGGGACAGGCGATATGGCTACACCTTC. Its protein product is CASSPRDRRYGYTF.

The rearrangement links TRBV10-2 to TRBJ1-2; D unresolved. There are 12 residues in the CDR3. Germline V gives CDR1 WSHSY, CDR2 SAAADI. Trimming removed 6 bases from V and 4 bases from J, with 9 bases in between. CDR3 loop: CASRALGYGYTF. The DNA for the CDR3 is TGCGCCAGCAGGGCCTTAGGCTATGGCTACACCTTC.